The 4 T cell receptor beta chains below were found in one sample sequenced in a study of shared clonotypes between healthy human individuals. TCRdb keeps only in-frame clones here, not all; method: immunoSEQ multiplex PCR. The table has roughly 400,000 clones, just over 95% seen once. Sample: memory CD8+ T cells sorted from blood. The subset denotes: CD45RO+ cells pooled with CCR7-negative TemRA cells. The receptors shown here come from a man aged 25-40 years in good health.

This clone was detected only once. Other DNA sequences in the same sample also yield this CDR3. The rearrangement joins TRBV5-1 to TRBJ2-5, with D uncertain. The CDR3 loop spans 13 amino acids. The germline CDR1 and CDR2 sequences are SGHRS and YFSETQ. V lost 2 bases and J lost 5, with 10 bases in between. The CDR3 DNA is TGCGCCAGCAGCTTAGTTCCCGGGGAGACCCAGTACTTC. Protein product: CASSLVPGETQYF.

The chain's CDR3 is CASSEASGQKYYEQYF. CDR3 nucleotides: TGTGCCAGCAGTGAAGCTTCGGGACAGAAATATTACGAGCAGTACTTC. This chain uses TRBV6-1 with TRBJ2-7; 7 bases align to TRBD1. The V and J ends lost 0 bases and 4 bases, in that order; junction bases with no gene match: 9. CDR1 MNHNS and CDR2 SASEGT come from the germline V gene. This CDR3 region has 16 residues.

This chain uses TRBV7-8 with TRBJ1-3, with a tentative D call TRBD1 (5 bases). V was cut by 7 bases and J by 5 bases, with 18 bases left in between. This CDR3 region has 15 residues. Germline CDR1 is SGHVS and CDR2 is FQNEAQ. In DNA, the CDR3 is TGTGCCAGCACCCCGCAGGGAAGGACTAGAAACACCATATATTTT. Amino acids: CASTPQGRTRNTIYF.

J is TRBJ2-7 and V is TRBV7-9; unclear D gene. Trimming took off 2 bases at V and 2 bases at J, with 7 bases between the two ends. Germline loops: CDR1 SEHNR, CDR2 FQNEAQ (reference sequence). The CDR3 consists of 13 residues. The CDR3 DNA sequence: TGTGCCAGCAGCTTAAACGGCCCCTACGAGCAGTACTTC. Translation: CASSLNGPYEQYF. The full variable domain, in which reference TRBV7-9 and TRBJ2-7 provide the parts outside the CDR3, is DTGVSQNPRHKITKRGQNVTFRCDPISEHNRLYWYRQTLGQGPEFLTYFQNEAQLEKSRLLSDRFSAERPKGSFSTLEIQRTEQGDSAMYLCASSLNGPYEQYFGPGTRLTVT.